This T cell receptor (beta chain) was sequenced for a study of regulatory T cells. General study results and limits: In CD3G-deficient patients, conventional CD4+ T cells were enriched for hydrophobic CDR3 residues at positions 6 and 7.

Note on this clone: Its antigen is unknown.

Trimming removed 7 bases from V and 4 bases from J, with 10 bases in between. The CDR3 contains 13 residues. Germline loops: CDR1 MDHEN, CDR2 SYDVKM. The PCR used 52 TRBV and 13 TRBJ primers. Assay used: immunoSEQ multiplex PCR; TCRdb lists only in-frame clones, some missing. There are around 29,000 clones in the sample; over 85% occur only once, and around 0.98% lies in the top ten. Sequencing used conventional CD4+ T cells sorted from blood. This TCR was sampled from a child younger than 10 with CD3G deficiency. The J gene is TRBJ2-2, the V gene TRBV28, with D maybe TRBD1 (6 bases). In DNA, the CDR3 is TGTGCCAGCATCAACAGGGTCACCGGGGAGCTGTTTTTT. Its protein is CASINRVTGELFF.